Listed below are T cell receptor beta chains from one sample, sequenced in a study of blood T cell repertoires in COVID-19. Assay used: immunoSEQ multiplex PCR; TCRdb lists only in-frame clones, some missing. The data hold approximately 150,000 clones, with roughly nine tenths observed a single time. Sample: peripheral blood. The receptors come from a man in his late teens or twenties with COVID-19, enrolled during active disease. The CDR3 runs from the conserved cysteine through the conserved F or W. The D gene is left open where the match is weak. A clone size is listed for some rows: how often the clone was seen (once, few, many), or a class if it is expanded.

j_call: TRBJ2-7; clone_size: NA; v_call: TRBV9; d_call: TRBD2; cdr3_aa: CASSLGTSGAYEQYF; cdr3_nt: TGTGCCAGCAGCCTCGGGACTAGCGGAGCCTACGAGCAGTACTTC
j_call: TRBJ2-3; clone_size: NA; v_call: TRBV2; d_call: NA; cdr3_aa: CASSQADTQYF; cdr3_nt: TGTGCCAGCAGTCAGGCAGATACGCAGTATTTT
j_call: TRBJ2-3; clone_size: NA; v_call: TRBV7-2; d_call: NA; cdr3_aa: CASSLLTGPDTQYF; cdr3_nt: TGTGCCAGCAGCTTATTGACAGGCCCAGATACGCAGTATTTT
j_call: TRBJ2-5; clone_size: NA; v_call: TRBV18; d_call: TRBD1; cdr3_aa: CASSGTVQETQYF; cdr3_nt: TGTGCCAGCTCAGGGACAGTCCAAGAGACCCAGTACTTC
j_call: TRBJ2-7; clone_size: once; v_call: TRBV20-1; d_call: TRBD2; cdr3_aa: CSARVGGLVYF; cdr3_nt: TGCAGTGCTAGAGTGGGGGGACTAGTCTACTTC
j_call: TRBJ1-5; clone_size: NA; v_call: TRBV11-1; d_call: NA; cdr3_aa: CASSLSPDQPQHF; cdr3_nt: TGTGCCAGCAGCTTATCGCCGGATCAGCCCCAGCATTTT
j_call: TRBJ2-2; clone_size: once; v_call: TRBV6-5; d_call: TRBD1; cdr3_aa: CASSYGGTGFGELFF; cdr3_nt: TGTGCCAGCAGTTACGGGGGGACAGGGTTCGGGGAGCTGTTTTTT
j_call: TRBJ2-7; clone_size: NA; v_call: TRBV6-2/TRBV6-3; d_call: NA; cdr3_aa: CASSFLLQRPGYEQYF; cdr3_nt: TGTGCCAGCAGTTTCTTGCTGCAGCGGCCGGGCTACGAGCAGTACTTC
j_call: TRBJ2-7; clone_size: NA; v_call: TRBV4-3; d_call: TRBD2; cdr3_aa: CASSRGVAGDATWSYEQYF; cdr3_nt: TGCGCCAGCAGCCGGGGCGTAGCGGGAGACGCCACCTGGTCCTACGAGCAGTACTTC
j_call: TRBJ1-5; clone_size: NA; v_call: TRBV6-5; d_call: TRBD1; cdr3_aa: CASSWDRSTGTQHF; cdr3_nt: TGTGCCAGCAGTTGGGACAGGTCGACCGGGACCCAGCATTTT
j_call: TRBJ2-1; clone_size: NA; v_call: TRBV7-9; d_call: TRBD2; cdr3_aa: CASSPGTSGRAARYNEQFF; cdr3_nt: TGTGCCAGCAGCCCTGGGACTAGCGGGAGGGCCGCTCGGTACAATGAGCAGTTCTTC
j_call: TRBJ1-5; clone_size: NA; v_call: TRBV7-9; d_call: NA; cdr3_aa: CASSLPGDQPQHF; cdr3_nt: TGTGCCAGCAGCCTCCCGGGGGATCAGCCCCAGCATTTT